This T cell receptor beta chain was observed in a study of cytomegalovirus exposure and HLA in healthy donors (TCRdb year 2017). Turning to the overall study: According to an earlier analysis of several hundred of the donors, some 180 million T cells yielded 100 million or so unique TCR beta sequences and less than 300 Gb of sequence data. A later genetic analysis took genome-wide SNP genotypes for about 65% of the 666 donors and used that subset as a discovery cohort. HLA typing included class I and class II loci at four-digit resolution. To predict cytomegalovirus infection status, the study brought together high-throughput TCR immunosequencing, statistical association of individual TCRs with disease status, and machine learning. Rather than drawing on any new phenotypic data, the later analysis identified candidate immune exposures from TCR beta sequences and the way those sequences occurred across donors. An earlier analysis of some 500 of the donors applied high-throughput TCR beta sequencing to assess whether each TCR beta V gene segment acted as functional or pseudogenic. Of the roughly 400 genotyped donors, about 84% fell in the genetic ancestry cluster associated with self-reported Caucasian donors. To study patterns of TCR occurrence, a later analysis re-analyzed previously published TCR beta repertoires from 650 to 750 donors and added high-resolution HLA genotyping. About 280 gigabases of sequencing data and approximately 85 million unique TCR sequences were included in an early release covering about 620 HLA-typed donors. Besides the first cohort of approximately 670 subjects, a separate validation cohort made up of 120 different subjects was used. Roughly five DR-DQ haplotypes were handled as single units for association and clustering because linkage in the cohort was strong. The study aimed to test whether signatures of past pathogen exposure could be identified by cataloging public T cell receptors. All discovery cohort repertoires had been generated on a single sequencing platform. The number of donors typed differed by locus, with about 629-630 for A, B, C, DRB1 and DQB1, around 520 for DQA1, about 610 for DPA1, and some 470 for DPB1. Among a few hundred genotyped donors of the cohort, an average of approximately 250,000 unique TCR beta nucleotide sequences were sequenced per donor, 15% to 20% of them non-productive. The study used immunosequencing to profile the T cell repertoires of around 600 subjects and linked those repertoires to cytomegalovirus serostatus. Alongside the repertoire data, information on donor age, sex, ethnicity and CMV serostatus was compiled. What the authors observed across the whole study: The study listed 150 to 200 TCR beta chains as associated with cytomegalovirus. A later genetic analysis associated a missense DCLRE1C variant with V-gene and J-gene trimming of TCR beta chains, and an independent cohort replicated the association. Some IMGT-functional V segments, including TRBV6-2 and TRBV6-3, could not be distinguished by the 87-base-pair reads and were therefore excluded. The classifier was reported to diagnose cytomegalovirus status with high specificity and sensitivity in both the original and validation cohorts. Because HLA typing was missing for some donors at each locus, association tests included only the typed subset. A group of highly shared sequence variants was considered likely to be a technical artifact of the sequencing pipeline. At a false discovery rate of 0.05, a later analysis linked some 17,000 TCR beta sequences to specific HLA alleles. In a later analysis, several top co-occurrence clusters were reported to appear linked to parvovirus B19, influenza, CMV and Epstein-Barr virus. According to a later analysis, TCR association rates differed among HLA loci, with DRB1 alleles showing the most associated TCRs and HLA-C alleles showing the fewest. According to a later analysis, most CMV-associated TCR beta chains appeared to be HLA-restricted, and the HLA associations seemed to be driven largely by CMV exposure. In a later analysis, HLA-associated TCR beta chains showed more clonal expansion and lower generation probabilities than non-associated chains that were equally common. The authors suggested that the approach could potentially be generalized to other disease states and immunological phenotypes. A later genetic analysis reported fewer N-insertions in productive TCRs among donors in an Asian-associated ancestry cluster than the roughly 700-donor mean. Most TCR sequences were observed very rarely across donors, whereas some public TCRs were present in many individuals. A further reported finding was that TCR beta sequences accurately predicted the HLA-A and HLA-B alleles for most subjects in the first cohort. Correlated functional status among segregating V segments might reflect linkage disequilibrium, but an unknown experimental factor could not be ruled out. In an earlier analysis of around 500 of the donors, most TCR beta V segments appeared in productive rearrangements about 90% or about 30% of the time, broadly matching IMGT annotations. The only immune exposure information available for the cohort was CMV serostatus. Strong co-occurrence of HLA alleles, especially DR and DQ, made assigning TCR associations to individual alleles difficult. Sequencing depth was assumed to be roughly uniform across donors in the presence/absence analyses, though that assumption may not hold. The cohort was sequenced for TCR beta chains only, and without alpha or paired-chain data the features that could be detected were limited. Fewer than 20 rarely observed V segments, including chromosome 9 orphons, were excluded from the earlier analysis of just under 600 of the donors because counts were too low. Three of the identified cytomegalovirus-associated TCR beta chains were confirmed in vitro to be specific for cytomegalovirus antigens.

Regarding this clone: Its specific antigen is unknown. Base quality data are lacking; no much larger clone is found one base away.

In total, just over 650 healthy bone marrow donors made up the cohort. At the time of sampling, every cohort member was nominally healthy, though immune exposures that went unrecorded were likely present. The donor tested CMV seronegative, placing the donor among the 352 seronegative members of the cohort. A peripheral blood sample was provided by each donor, and peripheral blood mononuclear cells were used for TCR beta sequencing. Genomic DNA extraction from the blood cell samples was performed with the Qiagen DNeasy Blood Extraction Kit. Reading from cysteine to phenylalanine, the CDR3 counts 15 amino acids. Solely the CDR3 DNA is kept, with 45 bases framed from the first base. V is shortened by 3 bases, J by 2 bases, and the region joining them spans 14 bases. The germline V gene specifies SGHDT as CDR1 and YYEEEE as CDR2. Library preparation employed the immunoSEQ multiplex PCR assay. The multiplex PCR relied on a mix of 60 forward primers for TCR Vbeta segments and 13 reverse primers for TCR Jbeta segments. A multiplex PCR assay on genomic DNA amplified the CDR3 region of rearranged TCR beta genes. The Illumina HiSeq System was used to sequence the amplified TCR beta libraries as 87-base-pair reads. As for the authors' bioinformatics: Across the 600 to 700 repertoires, a later analysis counted 75 million to 90 million unique TCR beta chains, roughly 11 million of which were shared by at least two donors. A nearest-neighbor algorithm error-corrected the raw reads and collapsed the reads into unique sequences, merging closely related sequences to remove PCR and sequencing errors. To assign V, D and J gene segments, CDR3 sequences were aligned to IMGT reference sequences. For a sequence to be retained, a match of at least six nucleotides to both a V gene segment and a J gene segment was required. Rearrangements were classified as productive when the CDR3 lacked stop codons and remained in frame with V and J, and all other rearrangements were classified as non-productive. CDR3 was defined according to IMGT convention as the region running from the second conserved V-encoded cysteine to the conserved J-encoded phenylalanine. Sequences without an unambiguous match to a single V gene segment were excluded from the earlier analysis of about 600 of the donors. In an earlier analysis of 587 of the donors, a V segment was called functional when productive rearrangements were above 56.7%, and segregating when the standard deviation between donors exceeded 5%. A statistical classification framework was built to diagnose cytomegalovirus status from the catalog of TCR beta chain sequences. In a later analysis, TCR nucleotide sequences were compared against IMGT/GENE-DB human TR gene sequences so that V and J genes could be assigned. The TCRdist pipeline was used in a later analysis to assign CDR3 sequences and most-parsimonious VDJ recombination scenarios. In a later analysis, every TCR beta chain was defined by the combination of its CDR3 amino acid sequence and its V-gene family, and reads without a unique V-gene family were dropped. A later analysis removed 550 to 700 highly shared, low-generation-probability nucleotide sequences to deal with suspected cross-contamination and a sequencing artifact. For each public chain, a later analysis derived a clonal expansion index from normalized ranks of inferred template counts within each repertoire. Generation probabilities in a later analysis came from a VDJ recombination model fitted to out-of-frame rearrangements, and those results were checked against IGoR. In a later analysis, hypergeometric tests were used to score TCR-TCR, TCR-HLA and TCR-CMV co-occurrence, with a repertoire-size bias correction applied to TCR pairs. In a later analysis, false discovery rates were estimated by permuting HLA or CMV assignments 20 times. In a later analysis, co-occurring TCRs were grouped with DBSCAN, and TCRdist sequence similarity was added when clustering was performed within HLA-allele-positive subsets. Co-occurrence clustering excluded repertoires with fewer than 30,000 or more than 120,000 public chains, plus five with anomalous nucleotide sharing. Here the immuneACCESS table is served through TCRdb, limited to in-frame sequences with V and J called. Missing clones are a known gap in these copies; in checked studies unresolved V genes cover under half, and the rest lacks a known reason. The V and J calls and clone size come from that table; D and trimming were worked out from the DNA. Recorded for this sample are approximately 210,000 clones; more than 85% of them occurred a single time. The ten biggest clones cover about 1.7% of the sample.

The origin of this receptor is a woman under 30 in good health and CMV-seronegative. The chain employs TRBV5-6 and TRBJ2-5; the D gene is possibly TRBD2, with 7 bases matching. Sequencing input: PBMCs. The nucleotides are TGTGCCAGCAGCTGGGGGGGCGTTGGGCAAGAGACCCAGTACTTC. Its amino acids are CASSWGGVGQETQYF.